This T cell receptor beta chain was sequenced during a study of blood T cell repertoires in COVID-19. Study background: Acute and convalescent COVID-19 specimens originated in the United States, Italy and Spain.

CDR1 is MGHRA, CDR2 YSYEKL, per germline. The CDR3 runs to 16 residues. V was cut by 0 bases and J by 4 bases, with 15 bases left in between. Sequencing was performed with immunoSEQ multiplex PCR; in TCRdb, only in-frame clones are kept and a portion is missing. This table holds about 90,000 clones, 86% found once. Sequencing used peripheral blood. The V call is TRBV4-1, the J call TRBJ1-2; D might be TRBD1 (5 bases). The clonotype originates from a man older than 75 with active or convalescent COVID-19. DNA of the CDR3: TGCGCCAGCAGCCAAGATCTGCAGGGTAAGGGCTATGGCTACACCTTC. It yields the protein CASSQDLQGKGYGYTF.